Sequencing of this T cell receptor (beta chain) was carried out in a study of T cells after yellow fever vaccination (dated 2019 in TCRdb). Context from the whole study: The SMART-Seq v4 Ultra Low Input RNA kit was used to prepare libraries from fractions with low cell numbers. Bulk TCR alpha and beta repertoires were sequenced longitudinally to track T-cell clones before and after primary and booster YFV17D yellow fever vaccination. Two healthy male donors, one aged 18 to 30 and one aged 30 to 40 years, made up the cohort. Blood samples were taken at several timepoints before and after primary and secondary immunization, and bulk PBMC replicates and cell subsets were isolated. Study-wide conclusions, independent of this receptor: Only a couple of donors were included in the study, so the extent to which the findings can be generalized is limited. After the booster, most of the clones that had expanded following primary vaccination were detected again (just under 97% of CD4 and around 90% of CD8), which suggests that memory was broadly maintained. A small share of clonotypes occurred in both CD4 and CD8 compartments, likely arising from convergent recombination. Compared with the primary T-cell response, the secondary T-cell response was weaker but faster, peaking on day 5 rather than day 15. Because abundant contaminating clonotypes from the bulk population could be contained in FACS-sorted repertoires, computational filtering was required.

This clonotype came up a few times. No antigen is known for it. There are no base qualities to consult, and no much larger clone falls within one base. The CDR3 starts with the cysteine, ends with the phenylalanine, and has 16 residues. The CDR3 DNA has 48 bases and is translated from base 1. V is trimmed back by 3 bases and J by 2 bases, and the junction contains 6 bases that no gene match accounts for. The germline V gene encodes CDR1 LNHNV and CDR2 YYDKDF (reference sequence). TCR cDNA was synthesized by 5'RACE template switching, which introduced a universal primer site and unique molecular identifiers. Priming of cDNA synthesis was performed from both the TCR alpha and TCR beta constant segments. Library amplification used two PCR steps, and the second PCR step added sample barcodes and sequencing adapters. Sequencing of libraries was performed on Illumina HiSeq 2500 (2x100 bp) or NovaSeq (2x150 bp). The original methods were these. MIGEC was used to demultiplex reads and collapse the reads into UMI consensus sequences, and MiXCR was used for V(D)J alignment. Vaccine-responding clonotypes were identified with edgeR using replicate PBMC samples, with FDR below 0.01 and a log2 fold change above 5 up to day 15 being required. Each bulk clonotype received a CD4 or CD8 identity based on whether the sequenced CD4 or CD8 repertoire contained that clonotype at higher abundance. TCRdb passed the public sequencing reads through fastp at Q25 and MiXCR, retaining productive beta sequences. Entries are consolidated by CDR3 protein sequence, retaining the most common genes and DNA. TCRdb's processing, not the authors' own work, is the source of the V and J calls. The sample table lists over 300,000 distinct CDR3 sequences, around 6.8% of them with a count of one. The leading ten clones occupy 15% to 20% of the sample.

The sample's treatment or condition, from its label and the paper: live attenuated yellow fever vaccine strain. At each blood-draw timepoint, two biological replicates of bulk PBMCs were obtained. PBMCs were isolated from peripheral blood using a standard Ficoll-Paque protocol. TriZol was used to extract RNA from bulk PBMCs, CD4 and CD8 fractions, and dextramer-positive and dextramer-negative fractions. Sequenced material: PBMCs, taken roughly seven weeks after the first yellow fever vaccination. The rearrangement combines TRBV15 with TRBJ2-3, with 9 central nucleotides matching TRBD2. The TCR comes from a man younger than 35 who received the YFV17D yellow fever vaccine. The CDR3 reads CATSRKAGLATDTQYF. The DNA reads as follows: TGTGCCACCAGCAGGAAAGCGGGACTAGCCACAGATACGCAGTATTTT. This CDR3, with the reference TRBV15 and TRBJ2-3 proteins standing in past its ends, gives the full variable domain DAMVIQNPRYQVTQFGKPVTLSCSQTLNHNVMYWYQQKSSQAPKLLFHYYDKDFNNEADTPDNFQSRRPNTSFCFLDIRSPGLGDTAMYLCATSRKAGLATDTQYFGPGTRLTVL.